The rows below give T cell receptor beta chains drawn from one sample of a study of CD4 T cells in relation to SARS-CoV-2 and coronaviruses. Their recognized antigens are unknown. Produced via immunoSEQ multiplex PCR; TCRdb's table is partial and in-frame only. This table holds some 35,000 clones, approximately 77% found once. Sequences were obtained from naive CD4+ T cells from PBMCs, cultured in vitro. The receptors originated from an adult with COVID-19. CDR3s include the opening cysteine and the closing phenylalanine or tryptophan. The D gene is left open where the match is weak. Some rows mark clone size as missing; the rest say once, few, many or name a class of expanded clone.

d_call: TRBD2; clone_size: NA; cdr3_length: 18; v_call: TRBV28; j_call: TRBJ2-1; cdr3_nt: TGTGCCAGCAGTTTCCGGTTTCTGGGGACTAGTGTCCACAATGAGCAGTTCTTC; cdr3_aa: CASSFRFLGTSVHNEQFF
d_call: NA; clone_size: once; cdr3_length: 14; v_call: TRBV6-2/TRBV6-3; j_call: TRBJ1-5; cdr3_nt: TGTGCCAGCAGTTACATGTTCTTGGGGCAGCCCCAGCATTTT; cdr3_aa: CASSYMFLGQPQHF
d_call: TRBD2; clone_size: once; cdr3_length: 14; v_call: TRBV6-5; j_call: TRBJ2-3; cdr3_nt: TGTGCCAGCAGCCTCGGACTAGATGGGGATACGCAGTATTTT; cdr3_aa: CASSLGLDGDTQYF
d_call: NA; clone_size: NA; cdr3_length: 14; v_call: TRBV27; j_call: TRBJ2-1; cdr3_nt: TGTGCCAGCAGTACTGGGGGGTCTACATTGCAGCAGTTCTTC; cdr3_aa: CASSTGGSTLQQFF
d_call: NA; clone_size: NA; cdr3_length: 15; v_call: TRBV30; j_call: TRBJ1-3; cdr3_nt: TGTGCCTGGAGTCGAGAAGCTATCTCTGGAAACACCATATATTTT; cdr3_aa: CAWSREAISGNTIYF
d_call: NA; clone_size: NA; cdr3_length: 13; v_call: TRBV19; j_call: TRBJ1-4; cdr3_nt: TGTGCCACCTCCAAGTGGGCTAATGAAAAACTGTTTTTT; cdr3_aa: CATSKWANEKLFF
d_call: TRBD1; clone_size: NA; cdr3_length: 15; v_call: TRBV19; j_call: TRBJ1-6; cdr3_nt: TGTGCCAGTAGTACGTCAGGGGGCGCGGATTCACCCCTCCACTTT; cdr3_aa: CASSTSGGADSPLHF
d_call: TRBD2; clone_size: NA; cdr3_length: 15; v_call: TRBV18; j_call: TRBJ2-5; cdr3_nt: TGTGCCAGCTCACCAGAGGGACTAGGGGGAGAGACCCAGTACTTC; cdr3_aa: CASSPEGLGGETQYF
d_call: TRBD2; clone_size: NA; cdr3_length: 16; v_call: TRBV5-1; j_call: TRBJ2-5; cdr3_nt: TGCGCCAGCACCCAACTAGCGGGAGGCACGGGAGAGACCCAGTACTTC; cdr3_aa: CASTQLAGGTGETQYF
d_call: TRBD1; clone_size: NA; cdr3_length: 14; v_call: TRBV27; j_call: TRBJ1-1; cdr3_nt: TGTGCCAGCAATTCCTTAACAGGGGTGGATGAAGCTTTCTTT; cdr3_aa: CASNSLTGVDEAFF
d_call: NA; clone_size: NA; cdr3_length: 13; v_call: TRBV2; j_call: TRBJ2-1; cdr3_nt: TGTGCCAGCAGTGGATATTCGGGCAATGAGCAGTTCTTC; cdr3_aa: CASSGYSGNEQFF
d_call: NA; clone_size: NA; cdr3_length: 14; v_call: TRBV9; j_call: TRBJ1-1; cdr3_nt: TGTGCCAGCAGCCCAGGGAGCGGGAACACTGAAGCTTTCTTT; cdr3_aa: CASSPGSGNTEAFF
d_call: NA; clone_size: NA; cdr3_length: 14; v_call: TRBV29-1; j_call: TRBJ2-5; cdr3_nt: TGCAGCGTTGACGCAGGGGGGGAACAAGAGACCCAGTACTTC; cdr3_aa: CSVDAGGEQETQYF
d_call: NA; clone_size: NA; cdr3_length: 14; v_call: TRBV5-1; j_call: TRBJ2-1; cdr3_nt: TGCGCCAGCGCCAGGGGGGGATCCTACAATGAGCAGTTCTTC; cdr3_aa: CASARGGSYNEQFF
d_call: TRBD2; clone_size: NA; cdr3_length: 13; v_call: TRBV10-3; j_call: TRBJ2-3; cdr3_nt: TGTGCCATCAGTGGGCGGGAGACAGATACGCAGTATTTT; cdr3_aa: CAISGRETDTQYF
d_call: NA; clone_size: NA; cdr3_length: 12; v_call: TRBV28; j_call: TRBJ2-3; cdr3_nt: TGTGCCAGCAGTTTAGGAGCGACCCCGCAGTATTTT; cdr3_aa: CASSLGATPQYF
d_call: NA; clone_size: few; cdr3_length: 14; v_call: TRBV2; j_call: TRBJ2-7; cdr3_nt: TGTGCCAGCAGTGTCCCGCGGAGCTCCTACGAGCAGTACTTC; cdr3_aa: CASSVPRSSYEQYF
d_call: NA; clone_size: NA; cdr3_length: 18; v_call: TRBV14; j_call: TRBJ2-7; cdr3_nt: TGTGCCAGCAGCCCCAGAGAAAGACAGGTTTTTGCTTCCTACGAGCAGTACTTC; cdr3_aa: CASSPRERQVFASYEQYF
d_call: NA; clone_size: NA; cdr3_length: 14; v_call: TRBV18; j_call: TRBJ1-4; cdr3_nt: TGTGCCAGCTCACCGACCGATCTCAGGGAAAAACTGTTTTTT; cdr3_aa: CASSPTDLREKLFF
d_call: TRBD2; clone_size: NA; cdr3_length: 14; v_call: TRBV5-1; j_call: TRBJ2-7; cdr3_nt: TGCGCCAGCACCCGGGGGGGGGACGGCTACGAGCAGTACTTC; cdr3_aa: CASTRGGDGYEQYF
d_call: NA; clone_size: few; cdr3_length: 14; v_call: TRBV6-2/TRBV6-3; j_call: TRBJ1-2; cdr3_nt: TGTGCCAGCAGTGAGGCAGCTTTCTCGTATGGCTACACCTTC; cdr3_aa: CASSEAAFSYGYTF
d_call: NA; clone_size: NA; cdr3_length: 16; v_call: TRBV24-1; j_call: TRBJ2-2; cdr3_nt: TGTGCCACCAGTGATTTGTCGTTAGAGAACACCGGGGAGCTGTTTTTT; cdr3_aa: CATSDLSLENTGELFF
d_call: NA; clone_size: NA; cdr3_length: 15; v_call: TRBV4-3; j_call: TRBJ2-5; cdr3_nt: TGCGCCAGCAGCCAAGATTTGGCCAGCCAAGAGACCCAGTACTTC; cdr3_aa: CASSQDLASQETQYF
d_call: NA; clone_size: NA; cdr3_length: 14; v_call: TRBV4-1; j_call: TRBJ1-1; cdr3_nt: TGCGCCAGCAGCCAACCGAAAAACAGGGTTAGGGCTTTCTTT; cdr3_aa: CASSQPKNRVRAFF
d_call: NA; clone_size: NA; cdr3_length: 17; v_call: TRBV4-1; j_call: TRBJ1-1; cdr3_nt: TGCGCCAGCAGCCAAGAGGATCAGTCAGCATGGAACACTGAAGCTTTCTTT; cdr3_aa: CASSQEDQSAWNTEAFF
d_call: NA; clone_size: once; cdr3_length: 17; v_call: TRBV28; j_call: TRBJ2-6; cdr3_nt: TGTGCCAGCAGTTTATGGGGTATGGTCTCTGGGGCCAACGTCCTGACTTTC; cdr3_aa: CASSLWGMVSGANVLTF
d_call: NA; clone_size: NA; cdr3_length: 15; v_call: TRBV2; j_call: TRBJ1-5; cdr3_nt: TGTGCCAGCAGTGAGGTCCAGTTGGTCAATCAGCCCCAGCATTTT; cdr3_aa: CASSEVQLVNQPQHF
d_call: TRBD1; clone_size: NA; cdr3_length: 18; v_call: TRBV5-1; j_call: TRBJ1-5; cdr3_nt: TGCGCCAGCAGCCTGAGCATCGCAAACAGGGGTAGCAATCAGCCCCAGCATTTT; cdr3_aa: CASSLSIANRGSNQPQHF
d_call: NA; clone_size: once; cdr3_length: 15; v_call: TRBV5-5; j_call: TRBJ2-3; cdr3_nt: TGTGCCAGCAACCAACAGGGTAATGGGGCAGATACGCAGTATTTT; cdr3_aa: CASNQQGNGADTQYF
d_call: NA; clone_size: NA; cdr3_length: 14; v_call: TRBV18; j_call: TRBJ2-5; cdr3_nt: TGTGCCAGCTCACCCCAGGCGGGCCAACAGACCCAGTACTTC; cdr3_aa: CASSPQAGQQTQYF
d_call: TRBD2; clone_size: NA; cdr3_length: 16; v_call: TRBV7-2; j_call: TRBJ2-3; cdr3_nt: TGTGCCAGCAGCTGGACTAGCGGGGGTGGCACAGATACGCAGTATTTT; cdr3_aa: CASSWTSGGGTDTQYF
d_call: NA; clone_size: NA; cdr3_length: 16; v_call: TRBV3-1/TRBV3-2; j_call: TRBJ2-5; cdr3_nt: TGTGCCAGCAGCCAAAATCTGGTACGGTTAGGAGAGACCCAGTACTTC; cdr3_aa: CASSQNLVRLGETQYF
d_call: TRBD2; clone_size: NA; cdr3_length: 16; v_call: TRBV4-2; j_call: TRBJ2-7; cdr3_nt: TGTGCCAGCAGCCAAGTCTCTAGCGGGAGGTCCTACGAGCAGTACTTC; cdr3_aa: CASSQVSSGRSYEQYF
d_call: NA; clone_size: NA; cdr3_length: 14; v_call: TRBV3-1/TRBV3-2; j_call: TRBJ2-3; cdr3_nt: TGTGCCAGCAGCCAAGGACGGGACACAGATACGCAGTATTTT; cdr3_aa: CASSQGRDTDTQYF
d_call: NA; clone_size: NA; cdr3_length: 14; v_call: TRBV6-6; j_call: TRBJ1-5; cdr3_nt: TGTGCCAGCAGCCTCGCGAGGGGGAGTCAGCCCCAGCATTTT; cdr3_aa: CASSLARGSQPQHF
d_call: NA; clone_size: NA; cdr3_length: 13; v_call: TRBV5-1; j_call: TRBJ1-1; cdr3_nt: TGCGCCAGCAACCGAGACGGGTTTACTGAAGCTTTCTTT; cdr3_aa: CASNRDGFTEAFF
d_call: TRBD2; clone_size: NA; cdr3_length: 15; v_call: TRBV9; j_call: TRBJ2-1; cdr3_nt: TGTGCCAGCAGCCTTGGGGCGGGAGAGGCCCATGAGCAGTTCTTC; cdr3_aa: CASSLGAGEAHEQFF
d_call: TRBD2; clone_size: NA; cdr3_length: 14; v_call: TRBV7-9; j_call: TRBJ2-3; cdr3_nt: TGTGCCATCCGACTAGCGGGGAGCACAGATACGCAGTATTTT; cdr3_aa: CAIRLAGSTDTQYF
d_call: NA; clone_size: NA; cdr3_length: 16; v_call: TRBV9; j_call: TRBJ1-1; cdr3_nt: TGTGCCAGCAGCGTAGGGAGGGGCAGAATGAACACTGAAGCTTTCTTT; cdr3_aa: CASSVGRGRMNTEAFF
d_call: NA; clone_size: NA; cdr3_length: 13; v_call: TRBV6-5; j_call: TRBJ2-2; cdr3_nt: TGTGCCAGCAGTTACGCCGGGACAGGGGAGCTGTTTTTT; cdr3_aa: CASSYAGTGELFF
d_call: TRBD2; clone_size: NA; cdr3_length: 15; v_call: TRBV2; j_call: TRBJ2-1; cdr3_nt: TGTGCCAGCAGTCCGCTAGCGGGGGCGGGGAATGAGCAGTTCTTC; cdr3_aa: CASSPLAGAGNEQFF
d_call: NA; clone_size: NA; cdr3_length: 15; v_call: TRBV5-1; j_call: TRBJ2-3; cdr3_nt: TGCGCCAGCAGCTTGGGAGGGGTTTTAGGGGATACGCAGTATTTT; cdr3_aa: CASSLGGVLGDTQYF
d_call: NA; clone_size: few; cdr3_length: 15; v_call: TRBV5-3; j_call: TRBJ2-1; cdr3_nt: TGTGCCAGAAGCTTTATGGAGAATCGGGTCAATGAGCAGTTCTTC; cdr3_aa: CARSFMENRVNEQFF
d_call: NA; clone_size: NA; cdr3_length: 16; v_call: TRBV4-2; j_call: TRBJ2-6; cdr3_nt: TGTGCCAGCAGCCAAGGAGGCCTAGTTGGGGCCAACGTCCTGACTTTC; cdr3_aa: CASSQGGLVGANVLTF
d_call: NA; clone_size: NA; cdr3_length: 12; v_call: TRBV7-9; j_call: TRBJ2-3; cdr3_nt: TGTGCCAGCAGCCAAGTCACAGATACGCAGTATTTT; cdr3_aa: CASSQVTDTQYF
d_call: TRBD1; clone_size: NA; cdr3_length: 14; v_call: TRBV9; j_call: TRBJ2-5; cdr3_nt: TGTGCCAGCGCGGTGTCGGGACAGGGAGAGACCCAGTACTTC; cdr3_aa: CASAVSGQGETQYF
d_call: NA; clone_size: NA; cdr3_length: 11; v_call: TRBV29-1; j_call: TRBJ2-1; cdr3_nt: TGCAGCGGGAACGGATACAATGAGCAGTTCTTC; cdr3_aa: CSGNGYNEQFF
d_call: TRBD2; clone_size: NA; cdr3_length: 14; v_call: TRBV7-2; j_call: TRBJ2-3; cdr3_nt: TGTGCCAGCAGCCTTAGCGGGAGCACAGATACGCAGTATTTT; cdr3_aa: CASSLSGSTDTQYF
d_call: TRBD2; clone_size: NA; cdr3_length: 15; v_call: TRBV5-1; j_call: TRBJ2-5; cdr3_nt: TGCGCCAGCAGTAGCGGGAGGGCTATTCGAGAGACCCAGTACTTC; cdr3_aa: CASSSGRAIRETQYF
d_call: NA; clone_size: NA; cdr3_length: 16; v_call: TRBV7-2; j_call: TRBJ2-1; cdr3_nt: TGTGCCAGCAGCTTTAAGGCGGGGAGCTCCTACAATGAGCAGTTCTTC; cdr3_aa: CASSFKAGSSYNEQFF
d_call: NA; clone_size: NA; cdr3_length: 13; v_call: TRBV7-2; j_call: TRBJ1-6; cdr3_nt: TGTGCCAGCAGCCCTAACCGGGGTTTACCCCTCCACTTT; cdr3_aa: CASSPNRGLPLHF
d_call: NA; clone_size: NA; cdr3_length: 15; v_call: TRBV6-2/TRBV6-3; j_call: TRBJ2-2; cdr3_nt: TGTGCCAGCAGTCCAGCCAGGGGGGGCACCGGGGAGCTGTTTTTT; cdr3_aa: CASSPARGGTGELFF
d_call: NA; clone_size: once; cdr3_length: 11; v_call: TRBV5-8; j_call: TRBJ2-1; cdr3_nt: TGTGCCAGCAGGGAGGTCCCTGAGCAGTTCTTC; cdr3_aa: CASREVPEQFF
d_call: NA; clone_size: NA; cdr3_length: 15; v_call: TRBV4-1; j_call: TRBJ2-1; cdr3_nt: TGCGCCAGCAGCCAGTTCAGGGTCTTAGGGAATGAGCAGTTCTTC; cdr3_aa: CASSQFRVLGNEQFF